Sequencing of this T cell receptor (beta chain) was carried out in a study of metastatic and nonmetastatic thyroid tumors. About the research overall: Patients with malignant and benign thyroid disease provided blood and tumor or nodule tissue, whose repertoires were compared.

Trimming removed 2 bases at V and 2 bases at J, with 12 bases between. CDR3 length equals 15 residues. Germline assignment: CDR1 SGHTA and CDR2 FQGNSA. All patients were untreated before thyroid surgery. In the source study's methods: The distant-metastasis classifier for papillary thyroid cancer was built from CDR3 differences across clinicopathological groups. Using MiXCR, TCRdb re-called clones from the PCR reads. The V and J calls and clone size come from TCRdb's table, not from the authors' own analysis. The sample lists thousands of clones, approximately 30% occurring once. General study findings and limits: The study reportedly found significantly higher TCR beta diversity in malignant thyroid tumors than benign nodules, in blood and tumor.

This clone was recorded once. Its antigen is not known. The origin of this receptor is a female donor with papillary thyroid cancer or a benign thyroid nodule (not recorded which). Some clones in this sample may be carry-over from other donors' samples. The chain recombines TRBV7-2 with TRBJ1-2; D possibly corresponds to TRBD1 (5 bases). The sequencing input was adjacent normal tissue. CDR3 nucleotides: TGTGCCAGCAGCTTAACGAGGGGAGCCAACTATGGCTACACCTTC. It is translated as CASSLTRGANYGYTF.